Each of the 9 T cell receptor beta chains below was sequenced from the same sample in a study of cytomegalovirus exposure and HLA in healthy donors. Primers included in the PCR were 60 Vbeta and 13 Jbeta primers. The data were produced by immunoSEQ multiplex PCR, yet TCRdb's version contains in-frame clones alone and is incomplete. The listing records 170,000 or so clones. Sample: PBMCs. The origin of the receptors is a man aged 25 to 40 in good health and CMV-seronegative.

This chain uses TRBV2 with TRBJ1-3; D possibly corresponds to TRBD1 (5 bases). The CDR3 sequence is 16 residues long. Per germline, CDR1 SNHLY and CDR2 FYNNEI. V lost 1 base and J 0 bases, leaving 10 bases between the germline ends. CDR3 DNA sequence: TGTGCCAGCAGTGAAGGGGCAGGGCTCTCTGGAAACACCATATATTTT. Amino acid sequence: CASSEGAGLSGNTIYF.

The V call is TRBV5-1, the J call TRBJ2-3, with D perhaps TRBD1 (5 bases). Trimming stripped 0 bases from V and 0 bases from J, with 11 bases between. The germline V gene has CDR1 SGHRS and CDR2 YFSETQ. This CDR3 comprises 16 residues. The CDR3 coding sequence is TGCGCCAGCAGCTTGGGGGGCAGCCATAGCACAGATACGCAGTATTTT. It is translated as CASSLGGSHSTDTQYF.

This rearrangement joins TRBV4-3 to TRBJ2-7; 9 nucleotides line up with TRBD1. Germline CDR1 and CDR2: LGHNA and YSLEER. Trimming cost V 1 base and J 11 bases; bases outside gene matches: 6. The CDR3 covers 13 residues. As DNA, the CDR3 is TGCGCCAGCAGCCAAGCGCGCCGGGACAGGGAGTACTTC. This gives the protein CASSQARRDREYF.

The V call is TRBV19, the J call TRBJ2-3; 10 bases agree with TRBD1. From germline, CDR1 is LNHDA and CDR2 SQIVND (reference sequence). The junction had 8 bases not matched to a gene; V was cut back by 2 bases and J by 3 bases. This CDR3 is 17 amino acids long. Here the CDR3 DNA reads TGTGCCAGTAGTATAATAGGGGACAGGGGAAAGACAGATACGCAGTATTTT. Its translation: CASSIIGDRGKTDTQYF.

This chain joins TRBV14 and TRBJ1-2, with D perhaps matching TRBD1 (6 bases). The germline V and J ends were trimmed by 4 bases and 4 bases, with 13 bases remaining between them. The CDR3 sequence is 14 residues long. The germline CDR1 and CDR2 sequences are SGHDN and FVKESK. The CDR3 nucleotides are TGTGCCAGCAGCCCCTGGACAGTTTCCTATGGCTACACCTTC. Its protein is CASSPWTVSYGYTF.

The chain has TRBV28 and TRBJ1-3; D is perhaps TRBD1 (6 bases). The length of the CDR3 is 18 residues. The V gene lost 4 bases and the J gene lost 0 bases, with 19 bases spanning the gap. Germline CDR1 MDHEN, CDR2 SYDVKM. CDR3 residues: CASSYPQGQVLSGNTIYF. CDR3 DNA: TGTGCCAGCAGTTATCCCCAGGGACAAGTACTCTCTGGAAACACCATATATTTT.

The chain recombines TRBV4-2 with TRBJ2-3, with 10 bases lining up with TRBD2. Germline V gene lookup returns CDR1 LGHNA and CDR2 YNFKEQ. The CDR3 sequence is 20 residues long. With V trimmed by 4 bases and J by 2 bases, 18 bases remained unmatched. The CDR3 is CASSRKTSGLFAGDTDTQYF. The DNA of the CDR3 is TGTGCCAGCAGCCGAAAGACTAGCGGGTTATTTGCGGGGGACACAGATACGCAGTATTTT.

The J gene is TRBJ1-5, the V gene TRBV5-6; TRBD1 might be the D (6 bases). The CDR3 length is 13 residues. Trimming took 4 bases from V and 2 from J, leaving 7 bases between them. Per germline, CDR1 SGHDT and CDR2 YYEEEE. The CDR3 DNA is TGTGCCAGCAGCCGGACAGGCAATCAGCCCCAGCATTTT. Its translation: CASSRTGNQPQHF.

The chain links TRBV18 to TRBJ2-1, with a possible D match to TRBD2 (5 bases). The CDR3 loop spans 15 amino acids. Germline assignment: CDR1 KGHSH and CDR2 LQKENI. V lost 2 bases, J lost 6 bases, and 14 bases lay in between. Here the CDR3 reads CASSPAGTYINEQFF. DNA for the CDR3: TGTGCCAGCTCACCAGCGGGTACGTACATCAATGAGCAGTTCTTC.